This entry describes one TCR beta chain. As processed by the authors: Quantification of nucleated cells was approximated via reference gene primer amplification. Sequenced by immunoSEQ multiplex PCR; TCRdb stores in-frame clones only, minus some. Clone size and V and J calls were adopted from that table, with D and trimming inferred from the DNA. The table lists about 94,000 clones, around 80% of them singletons. This sample stems from a study of blood T cell repertoires in COVID-19. Overall study: Whether acute or convalescent, the COVID-19 samples came from the United States, Italy and Spain. Sample material is recorded as cDNA or gDNA derived from T cells, B-cell-depleted T cells, or PBMCs.

Between the trimmed V and J ends, which lost 0 bases and 2 bases, there was a span of 13 bases. There are 16 residues in the CDR3. The germline CDR1 and CDR2 sequences are SGHRS and YFSETQ. Sequencing used peripheral blood. The origin of this receptor is a human donor in a cohort sampled during active COVID-19. The chain is built from TRBV5-1 and TRBJ2-3; maybe TRBD1 (6 bases). The CDR3 region is CASSLGQVLTTDTQYF. CDR3 coding DNA: TGCGCCAGCAGCTTGGGACAGGTACTTACCACAGATACGCAGTATTTT.